The 17 T cell receptor beta chains in this list originate from one sample, sequenced in a study of blood T cell repertoires in COVID-19. Only in-frame clones appear in the TCRdb table, and some are missing; sequencing was by immunoSEQ multiplex PCR. The data show 390,000 or so clones, more than 75% seen once. The sample was PBMCs or T cells enriched from blood (not recorded which). The source of these receptors is a woman aged 45 to 65 who had recovered from COVID-19.

The V call is TRBV12-5, the J call TRBJ1-5; no clear D. V shed 6 bases and J shed 3 bases, with 12 bases lying between them. The CDR3 length is 14 residues. The V gene's germline CDR1 is LGHNT and CDR2 FRNRAP. The CDR3 DNA reads TGTGCTAGTGGGGCTGGAGACTACAATCAGCCCCAGCATTTT. Amino acid sequence: CASGAGDYNQPQHF. The whole variable domain, filled in from reference TRBV12-5 and TRBJ1-5, reads DARVTQTPRHKVTEMGQEVTMRCQPILGHNTVFWYRQTMMQGLELLAYFRNRAPLDDSGMPKDRFSAEMPDATLATLKIQPSEPRDSAVYFCASGAGDYNQPQHFGDGTRLSIL.

The CDR3 bases are TGCGCCAGCAGCTTGGGGACAGGGTTAATCTACGAGCAGTACTTC. Encoded protein: CASSLGTGLIYEQYF. The J gene is TRBJ2-7, the V gene TRBV5-1; TRBD1 aligns across 8 bases. The CDR3 extends over 15 amino acids. The V gene's germline CDR1 is SGHRS and CDR2 YFSETQ. Germline trimming cut 0 bases from V and 3 bases from J; bases unmatched to any gene: 5.

This chain uses TRBV7-2 with TRBJ2-1; TRBD1 matches 8 bases. Germline V CDR1 and CDR2: SGHTA, FQGNSA. The CDR3 is 15 amino acids. V was pared by 6 bases and J by 4 bases, with 8 bases of the junction left unmatched. CDR3 region: CASRQDRGRYNEQFF. The CDR3 DNA reads TGTGCCAGCAGGCAAGACAGGGGTCGGTACAATGAGCAGTTCTTC.

The chain couples TRBV5-5 to TRBJ2-1; D perhaps matches TRBD1 (6 bases). V shed 3 bases and J shed 0 bases, with 10 bases lying between them. The CDR3 has 15 residues. Germline assignment: CDR1 SGHKS and CDR2 YYEKEE (reference sequence). In DNA form, the CDR3 reads TGTGCCAGCAGCTCGGCAGGGGCCTCCTACAATGAGCAGTTCTTC. It specifies CASSSAGASYNEQFF. The full variable domain, its missing parts supplied by reference TRBV5-5 and TRBJ2-1, is DAGVTQSPTHLIKTRGQQVTLRCSPISGHKSVSWYQQVLGQGPQFIFQYYEKEERGRGNFPDRFSARQFPNYSSELNVNALLLGDSALYLCASSSAGASYNEQFFGPGTRLTVL.

The rearrangement joins TRBV7-9 to TRBJ1-1; no clear D. Germline V gene data show CDR1 as SEHNR and CDR2 as FQNEAQ (reference sequence). This CDR3 comprises 13 residues. V was pared by 1 base and J by 1 base, with 4 bases between. This chain's CDR3 is CASSLGQNTEAFF. The CDR3 DNA follows: TGTGCCAGCAGCTTAGGGCAGAACACTGAAGCTTTCTTT.

The chain joins TRBV19 to TRBJ1-4, with 8 bases matching TRBD1. Germline values: CDR1 LNHDA, CDR2 SQIVND (reference sequence). CDR3 length: 18 amino acids. Germline trimming cut 5 bases from V and 8 bases from J; bases unmatched to any gene: 19. The CDR3: CASSPRPDRDREEEKLFF. The CDR3 nucleotides read TGTGCCAGTAGTCCCCGCCCGGACAGGGATCGGGAAGAGGAAAAACTGTTTTTT. Full variable domain (outside the CDR3, taken from reference TRBV19 and TRBJ1-4): DGGITQSPKYLFRKEGQNVTLSCEQNLNHDAMYWYRQDPGQGLRLIYYSQIVNDFQKGDIAEGYSVSREKKESFPLTVTSAQKNPTAFYLCASSPRPDRDREEEKLFFGSGTQLSVL.

The V call is TRBV28, the J call TRBJ1-4; D uncertain. Germline assignment: CDR1 MDHEN and CDR2 SYDVKM. The CDR3 has 13 amino acids. With 4 bases removed from V and 8 bases from J, the gap between germline ends came to 11 bases. The CDR3 DNA follows: TGTGCCAGCAGTTCCCACGGAGCGGAAAAACTGTTTTTT. As protein: CASSSHGAEKLFF. The full variable domain, completed using reference TRBV28 and TRBJ1-4, is DVKVTQSSRYLVKRTGEKVFLECVQDMDHENMFWYRQDPGLGLRLIYFSYDVKMKEKGDIPEGYSVSREKKERFSLILESASTNQTSMYLCASSSHGAEKLFFGSGTQLSVL.

This chain connects TRBV9 to TRBJ2-5; 10 bases map to TRBD2. V lost 3 bases, J lost 5 bases, and 4 bases stayed unmatched. CDR3 length: 14 amino acids. Germline V gene data show CDR1 as SGDLS and CDR2 as YYNGEE. CDR3 nucleotides: TGTGCCAGCAGCGGGGGGACTAGCGTCGAGACCCAGTACTTC. Its translation is CASSGGTSVETQYF.

The rearrangement joins TRBV5-5 to TRBJ2-7, with 7 bases lining up with TRBD1. Per germline, CDR1 SGHKS and CDR2 YYEKEE (reference sequence). The CDR3 runs 15 residues. The V and J ends lost 1 base and 4 bases, in that order; junction bases with no gene match: 8. Here the CDR3 reads CASSLLSGGPYEQYF. The CDR3 region has the DNA TGTGCCAGCAGCTTGTTGTCAGGGGGTCCTTACGAGCAGTACTTC.

In nucleotides, the CDR3 is TGTGCCAGCAGCGCGGGGACAGAAAATAATTCACCCCTCCACTTT. Its protein is CASSAGTENNSPLHF. The chain couples TRBV7-2 to TRBJ1-6; TRBD1 matches 7 bases. Germline V gene lookup returns CDR1 SGHTA and CDR2 FQGNSA. V was clipped by 5 bases and J by 5 bases; unmatched bases: 6. The CDR3 loop spans 15 amino acids.

This clone was counted only a few times. V is TRBV24-1 and J is TRBJ1-5; TRBD1 matches 9 bases. Trimming took 9 bases from V and 6 from J; bases not matched to a gene: 17. Germline V gene data show CDR1 as KGHDR and CDR2 as SFDVKD. This CDR3 region has 17 residues. Here the CDR3 reads CATQWDREVAAGQPQHF. CDR3 DNA sequence: TGTGCCACCCAGTGGGACAGGGAAGTGGCGGCTGGTCAGCCCCAGCATTTT.

V usage is TRBV29-1 and J usage is TRBJ1-2; D gene ambiguous. This CDR3 is built from 14 residues. Per germline, CDR1 SQVTM and CDR2 ANQGSEA. V gave up 0 bases and J gave up 5 bases, with 13 bases separating them. The CDR3 DNA reads as TGCAGCGTTGAAGATCAGTCTCGGGGATATGGCTACACCTTC. Encoded protein: CSVEDQSRGYGYTF.

This sequence joins TRBV18 and TRBJ2-5; D not resolved. The CDR3 is 12 residues long. V was clipped by 5 bases and J by 1 base, with 5 bases between them. Germline CDR1 and CDR2: KGHSH and LQKENI. CDR3 loop: CASSSIQETQYF. For the CDR3, the DNA is TGTGCCAGCTCATCTATCCAAGAGACCCAGTACTTC.

This clone has only one observation. The DNA of the CDR3 is TGTGCCAGCAACAGGGGGCAAAACACAGATACGCAGTATTTT. Translating it yields CASNRGQNTDTQYF. This chain uses TRBV27 with TRBJ2-3, with 9 bases that match TRBD1. Germline V gene data show CDR1 as MNHEY and CDR2 as SMNVEV (reference sequence). V was clipped by 7 bases and J by 2 bases; unmatched bases: 4. The CDR3 sequence is 14 residues long.

This clone was found a few times. The rearrangement uses TRBV7-9 and TRBJ2-2; D is unclear. The V and J ends lost 8 bases and 7 bases respectively, with 11 bases between them. This CDR3 has 12 residues. Germline V gene sequence: CDR1 SEHNR, CDR2 FQNEAQ (reference sequence). As DNA, the CDR3 is TGTGCCAGCGTCAATCTCGGCGGGGAGCTGTTTTTT. Translation gives CASVNLGGELFF.

V and J are TRBV7-2 and TRBJ1-3, with 10 bases that match TRBD1. Trimming at V came to 1 base and at J to 0 bases, leaving 6 bases not matched to a gene. CDR3 size: 18 residues. CDR1 is SGHTA, CDR2 FQGNSA, per germline. The CDR3 protein is CASSLGWGQGSSGNTIYF. DNA of the CDR3: TGTGCCAGCAGCTTAGGGTGGGGACAGGGGAGCTCTGGAAACACCATATATTTT.

The rearrangement links TRBV11-3 to TRBJ2-7; D is unclear. The germline V and J ends were trimmed by 4 bases and 3 bases, with 13 bases remaining between them. Germline CDR1 and CDR2: SGHNT and YENEEA. The CDR3 length is 14 residues. CDR3 bases: TGTGCCAGCAGCTCGGCAGAATACAGCTACGAGCAGTACTTC. Translating it yields CASSSAEYSYEQYF. Full variable domain (rest looked up from reference TRBV11-3 and TRBJ2-7): EAGVVQSPRYKIIEKKQPVAFWCNPISGHNTLYWYLQNLGQGPELLIRYENEEAVDDSQLPKDRFSAERLKGVDSTLKIQPAELGDSAVYLCASSSAEYSYEQYFGPGTRLTVT.